The following is a T cell receptor beta chain sequence with its context. It lacks a known antigen. Base qualities are not provided; no much larger clone lies one nucleotide away. These data come from a study of blood T cell repertoires in COVID-19 (dated by TCRdb to the early 2020s). Study-wide context: Samples from collaborators originated in the United States, Italy and Spain and spanned both the acute and convalescent phases of COVID-19. The material from the prospective study consisted of cDNA or gDNA derived from T cells, B-cell-depleted T cells, or PBMCs. Subjects who had been exposed to COVID-19, were actively infected with it, or had recovered from it provided the deeply sampled blood TCRbeta repertoires that made up the dataset. The repertoires were made available in a free public database intended to serve as a resource for research on the immune response to SARS-CoV-2. The samples were drawn from the first 160 participants of the ongoing ImmuneRACE study and from under 1,500 subjects provided by 6 global collaborators. Sample metadata almost always included a de-identified subject ID, COVID-19 status, age in years and sex. Where HLA class I and class II types were available, the types were taken from metadata supplied by the sample provider, not from assay-based typing.

The collaborating institutions used their own protocols to collect whole blood in K2EDTA tubes. For TCRbeta analysis, collaborators shipped samples in one of three forms: frozen whole blood, isolated PBMCs, or DNA extracted from either of those sample types. TCRbeta CDR3 regions were amplified from genomic DNA by means of the immunoSEQ Assay, a bias-controlled multiplex PCR. Per the authors' processing: The number of nucleated cells in each sample was estimated from the amplification of reference gene primers within the assay. Sequence reads were collapsed and filtered to measure the absolute abundance of every unique TCRbeta CDR3 rearrangement. For each sample, productive Simpson clonality was calculated by taking the square root of Simpson's diversity index across productive rearrangements. TCRdb holds this immuneACCESS table with in-frame rearrangements only. Some clones are missing; in checked studies, unresolved V genes explain under half, and the rest has no known cause. Clonal size and the V and J genes are those of that table, whereas D and trimming came from the DNA. In all, the sample holds 55,000 to 80,000 clones, and roughly 88% of those were seen once. Of the sample, around 29% falls within the top ten clones.

V gives up 6 bases and J gives up 9 bases, and the segment between their germline ends measures 18 bases. Based on the germline V gene, the CDR1 and CDR2 sequences are MNHEY and SVGAGI. The CDR3 holds 15 amino acids from the cysteine to the phenylalanine. Only CDR3 DNA is held: 45 bases, read in frame from base 1. Beyond this particular receptor, the publication reports: Clinical and demographic metadata were provided uncurated, with the amount varying by source and participant.

The sample was peripheral blood. Rearrangement joined TRBV6-5 to TRBJ1-6; possibly the D gene is TRBD1, per 5 matching bases. The sequence was collected from a man aged 50 or older with acute or convalescent COVID-19. The CDR3 here reads CASRDTGSGRSPLHF. The nucleotides are TGTGCCAGCAGAGACACAGGCTCCGGCCGTTCACCCCTCCACTTT.